This T cell receptor (beta chain) was retrieved from a study of blood T cells in healthy people across ages. In the study overall: Roughly one uniquely barcoded beta molecule per two T cells was captured. Study-level results: Shifts in expanded clonotypes may have been confounded by donor CMV status, which was unknown.

Alongside a J-beta primer mix, a sample-barcoded 5' primer served in a second PCR lasting about 7 to 11 cycles. From the 5' RACE reads, TCRdb called clonotypes with MiXCR, one entry per CDR3 protein. The sample yields about 720,000 distinct CDR3 sequences, around 25% seen once. Germline CDR1 is SGHAT and CDR2 is FQNNGV. The CDR3 is made up of 14 amino acids. V was cut by 5 bases and J by 5 bases, with 12 bases left in between. This clonotype has a handful of counts. Antigen specificity is unknown. A further study also used this sample, focusing on T cells of mothers and their children.

The specimen sequenced was blood. The chain couples TRBV11-2 to TRBJ2-2, with a weak D call TRBD2 (6 bases). The TCR comes from a boy younger than 18 in good health. Here the CDR3 DNA reads TGTGCCAGCAGCCGGGGACTGCTAACCGGGGAGCTGTTTTTT. Its protein product is CASSRGLLTGELFF.